Listed below are T cell receptor beta chains from one sample, sequenced in a study of shared clonotypes between healthy human individuals. Assay used: immunoSEQ multiplex PCR; TCRdb lists only in-frame clones, some missing. The table records about 600,000 clones, about 97% of them present only once. Sequencing input: naive CD4+ T cells sorted from blood. The receptor set was obtained from a woman in her 30s in good health. CDR3s include the opening cysteine and the closing phenylalanine or tryptophan. The D gene is left open where the match is weak. Clone size appears in some rows only: once, few, many, or a class for an expanded clone.

d_call: -
v_call: TRBV28
clone_size: -
j_call: TRBJ2-1
cdr3_aa: CASSLMGPQFF
cdr3_nt: TGTGCCAGCAGTTTAATGGGACCGCAGTTCTTC

d_call: TRBD2
v_call: TRBV28
clone_size: -
j_call: TRBJ2-7
cdr3_aa: CASKRGRGPILPTYEQYF
cdr3_nt: TGTGCCAGCAAACGGGGGAGGGGACCTATCCTTCCAACCTACGAGCAGTACTTC

d_call: -
v_call: TRBV9
clone_size: -
j_call: TRBJ1-1
cdr3_aa: CASSVVGEITEAFF
cdr3_nt: TGTGCCAGCAGCGTAGTCGGGGAAATCACTGAAGCTTTCTTT

d_call: -
v_call: TRBV19
clone_size: -
j_call: TRBJ2-2
cdr3_aa: CASSISYDTGELFF
cdr3_nt: TGTGCCAGTAGTATTTCTTATGACACCGGGGAGCTGTTTTTT

d_call: -
v_call: TRBV28
clone_size: -
j_call: TRBJ2-7
cdr3_aa: CASSLSSLAYEQYF
cdr3_nt: TGTGCCAGCAGTTTAAGTAGTTTAGCCTACGAGCAGTACTTC

d_call: TRBD2
v_call: TRBV10-3
clone_size: -
j_call: TRBJ2-7
cdr3_aa: CAISGKLAASTKQYF
cdr3_nt: TGTGCCATCAGTGGAAAACTAGCGGCCTCAACTAAGCAGTACTTC

d_call: -
v_call: TRBV9
clone_size: -
j_call: TRBJ2-7
cdr3_aa: CASSVADLSYEQYF
cdr3_nt: TGTGCCAGCAGCGTCGCGGACCTCTCCTACGAGCAGTACTTC

d_call: -
v_call: TRBV6-6
clone_size: once
j_call: TRBJ2-7
cdr3_aa: CASSYSGEQYF
cdr3_nt: TGTGCCAGCAGTTACTCAGGGGAGCAGTACTTC

d_call: -
v_call: TRBV5-1
clone_size: -
j_call: TRBJ2-5
cdr3_aa: CASSLGVGASPETQYF
cdr3_nt: TGCGCCAGCAGCTTGGGAGTAGGGGCAAGTCCTGAGACCCAGTACTTC

d_call: -
v_call: TRBV4-1
clone_size: -
j_call: TRBJ1-4
cdr3_aa: CASSQVGSTNEKLFF
cdr3_nt: TGCGCCAGCAGCCAAGTCGGTAGTACTAATGAAAAACTGTTTTTT

d_call: TRBD1
v_call: TRBV27
clone_size: -
j_call: TRBJ1-5
cdr3_aa: CASRDRENQPQHF
cdr3_nt: TGTGCCAGCAGAGACAGGGAGAACCAGCCCCAGCATTTT

d_call: TRBD1
v_call: TRBV7-9
clone_size: -
j_call: TRBJ1-4
cdr3_aa: CASSLGRTGGRSEKLFF
cdr3_nt: TGTGCCAGCAGCTTAGGCCGGACAGGGGGCAGAAGTGAAAAACTGTTTTTT

d_call: -
v_call: TRBV2
clone_size: -
j_call: TRBJ2-1
cdr3_aa: CASSASFQQFF
cdr3_nt: TGTGCCAGCAGTGCAAGTTTCCAGCAGTTCTTC

d_call: TRBD2
v_call: TRBV4-2
clone_size: -
j_call: TRBJ2-1
cdr3_aa: CASSQHSSGSDNEQFF
cdr3_nt: TGTGCCAGCAGCCAACACTCTAGCGGGAGTGACAATGAGCAGTTCTTC

d_call: TRBD1
v_call: TRBV19
clone_size: -
j_call: TRBJ2-3
cdr3_aa: CASSSVQGLRSTDTQYF
cdr3_nt: TGTGCCAGTAGTAGCGTACAGGGGTTGCGAAGCACAGATACGCAGTATTTT

d_call: -
v_call: TRBV28
clone_size: -
j_call: TRBJ2-1
cdr3_aa: CASSSTGLYYNEQFF
cdr3_nt: TGTGCCAGCAGCTCCACAGGGCTGTACTACAATGAGCAGTTCTTC

d_call: TRBD1
v_call: TRBV6-5
clone_size: once
j_call: TRBJ2-7
cdr3_aa: CASSPDRDYVEQYF
cdr3_nt: TGTGCCAGCAGCCCGGACAGGGATTACGTGGAGCAGTACTTC

d_call: -
v_call: TRBV5-6
clone_size: -
j_call: TRBJ2-3
cdr3_aa: CASSFSGGDTQYF
cdr3_nt: TGTGCCAGCAGCTTTTCTGGCGGGGATACGCAGTATTTT

d_call: TRBD1
v_call: TRBV6-5
clone_size: -
j_call: TRBJ1-4
cdr3_aa: CASSYRDRGGKLFF
cdr3_nt: TGTGCCAGCAGTTACCGGGACAGGGGAGGGAAACTGTTTTTT

d_call: TRBD1
v_call: TRBV5-1
clone_size: -
j_call: TRBJ1-5
cdr3_aa: CASSPDRGVQPQHF
cdr3_nt: TGCGCCAGCAGCCCGGACAGGGGTGTTCAGCCCCAGCATTTT

d_call: -
v_call: TRBV5-4
clone_size: -
j_call: TRBJ2-7
cdr3_aa: CASSQEGSGPYEQYF
cdr3_nt: TGTGCCAGCAGCCAAGAGGGTAGCGGACCCTACGAGCAGTACTTC

d_call: -
v_call: TRBV11-2
clone_size: -
j_call: TRBJ2-2
cdr3_aa: CASSLNRDTGELFF
cdr3_nt: TGTGCCAGCAGCCTGAACAGGGACACCGGGGAGCTGTTTTTT

d_call: TRBD2
v_call: TRBV19
clone_size: -
j_call: TRBJ2-1
cdr3_aa: CASSIAGGPVGSYNEQFF
cdr3_nt: TGTGCCAGTAGTATAGCGGGAGGGCCAGTTGGTTCCTACAATGAGCAGTTCTTC

d_call: -
v_call: TRBV2
clone_size: -
j_call: TRBJ2-7
cdr3_aa: CASSEVLANGEQYF
cdr3_nt: TGTGCCAGCAGTGAGGTTCTAGCGAACGGGGAGCAGTACTTC

d_call: -
v_call: TRBV5-6
clone_size: -
j_call: TRBJ1-1
cdr3_aa: CASSLRRVNTEAFF
cdr3_nt: TGTGCCAGCAGCTTGAGAAGGGTGAACACTGAAGCTTTCTTT

d_call: -
v_call: TRBV28
clone_size: once
j_call: TRBJ2-7
cdr3_aa: CASSLTDGSYEQYF
cdr3_nt: TGTGCCAGCAGTTTGACCGACGGCTCCTACGAGCAGTACTTC

d_call: -
v_call: TRBV19
clone_size: -
j_call: TRBJ2-7
cdr3_aa: CASSLSGEIYEQYF
cdr3_nt: TGTGCCAGTAGTTTATCAGGAGAAATCTACGAGCAGTACTTC

d_call: -
v_call: TRBV5-1
clone_size: -
j_call: TRBJ1-4
cdr3_aa: CASSLSRSDEKLFF
cdr3_nt: TGCGCCAGCAGCCTGTCGAGATCTGATGAAAAACTGTTTTTT

d_call: -
v_call: TRBV4-2
clone_size: -
j_call: TRBJ1-1
cdr3_aa: CASSPTTRAEAFF
cdr3_nt: TGTGCCAGCAGCCCAACGACACGGGCCGAAGCTTTCTTT

d_call: -
v_call: TRBV7-8
clone_size: -
j_call: TRBJ1-1
cdr3_aa: CASSPVGDGGNTEAFF
cdr3_nt: TGTGCCAGCAGCCCCGTCGGGGATGGTGGGAACACTGAAGCTTTCTTT

d_call: TRBD1
v_call: TRBV10-3
clone_size: -
j_call: TRBJ1-3
cdr3_aa: CAIRDQGQGSGNTIYF
cdr3_nt: TGTGCCATCAGAGATCAAGGACAGGGCTCTGGAAACACCATATATTTT

d_call: -
v_call: TRBV28
clone_size: -
j_call: TRBJ2-7
cdr3_aa: CASVGSGYEQYF
cdr3_nt: TGTGCCAGCGTGGGCTCCGGCTACGAGCAGTACTTC

d_call: -
v_call: TRBV6-1
clone_size: once
j_call: TRBJ1-4
cdr3_aa: CASRRTASKDEKLFF
cdr3_nt: TGTGCCAGCCGTAGGACAGCCTCTAAGGATGAAAAACTGTTTTTT

d_call: TRBD1
v_call: TRBV15
clone_size: -
j_call: TRBJ2-7
cdr3_aa: CATSWQGAGYEQYF
cdr3_nt: TGTGCCACCAGCTGGCAGGGGGCTGGCTACGAGCAGTACTTC

d_call: TRBD2
v_call: TRBV5-1
clone_size: -
j_call: TRBJ2-5
cdr3_aa: CASSLPGLAGETQYF
cdr3_nt: TGCGCCAGCAGCTTGCCGGGACTAGCGGGAGAGACCCAGTACTTC

d_call: -
v_call: TRBV7-9
clone_size: -
j_call: TRBJ2-7
cdr3_aa: CASSLVPPGASFEQYF
cdr3_nt: TGTGCCAGCAGCTTAGTCCCCCCCGGAGCCTCGTTCGAGCAGTACTTC